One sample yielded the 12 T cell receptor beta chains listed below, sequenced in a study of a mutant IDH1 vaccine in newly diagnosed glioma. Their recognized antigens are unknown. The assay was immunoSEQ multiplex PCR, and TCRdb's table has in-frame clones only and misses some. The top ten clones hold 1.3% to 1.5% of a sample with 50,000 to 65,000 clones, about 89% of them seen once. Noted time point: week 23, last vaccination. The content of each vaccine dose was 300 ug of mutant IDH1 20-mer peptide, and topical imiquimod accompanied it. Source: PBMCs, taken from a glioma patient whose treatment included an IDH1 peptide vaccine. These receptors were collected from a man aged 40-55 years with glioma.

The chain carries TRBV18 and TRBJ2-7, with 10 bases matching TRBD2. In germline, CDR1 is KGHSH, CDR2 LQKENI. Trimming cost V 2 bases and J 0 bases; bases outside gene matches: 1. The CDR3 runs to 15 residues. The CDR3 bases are TGTGCCAGCTCACCAGGGACTAGCGTCTCCTACGAGCAGTACTTC. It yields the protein CASSPGTSVSYEQYF.

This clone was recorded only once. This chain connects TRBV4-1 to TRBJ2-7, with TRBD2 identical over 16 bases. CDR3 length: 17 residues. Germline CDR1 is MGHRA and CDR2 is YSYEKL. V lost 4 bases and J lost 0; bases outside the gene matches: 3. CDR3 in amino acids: CASSPGLAGGSSYEQYF. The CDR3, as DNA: TGCGCCAGCAGCCCGGGACTAGCGGGAGGGAGCTCCTACGAGCAGTACTTC.

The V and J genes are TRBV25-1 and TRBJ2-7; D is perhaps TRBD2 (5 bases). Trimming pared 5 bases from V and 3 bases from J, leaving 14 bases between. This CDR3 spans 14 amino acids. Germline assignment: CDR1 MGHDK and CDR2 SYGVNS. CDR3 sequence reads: CASSHRGADYEQYF. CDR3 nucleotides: TGTGCCAGCAGTCACCGGGGAGCCGACTACGAGCAGTACTTC.

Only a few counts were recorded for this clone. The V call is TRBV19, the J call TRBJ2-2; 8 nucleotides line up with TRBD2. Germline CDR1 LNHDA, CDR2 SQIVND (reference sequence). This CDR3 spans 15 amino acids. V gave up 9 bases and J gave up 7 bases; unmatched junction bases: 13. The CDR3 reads CASSGLAGFSGELFF. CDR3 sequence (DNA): TGTGCCAGCAGTGGACTAGCTGGGTTCAGCGGGGAGCTGTTTTTT. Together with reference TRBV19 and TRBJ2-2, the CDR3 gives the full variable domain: DGGITQSPKYLFRKEGQNVTLSCEQNLNHDAMYWYRQDPGQGLRLIYYSQIVNDFQKGDIAEGYSVSREKKESFPLTVTSAQKNPTAFYLCASSGLAGFSGELFFGEGSRLTVL.

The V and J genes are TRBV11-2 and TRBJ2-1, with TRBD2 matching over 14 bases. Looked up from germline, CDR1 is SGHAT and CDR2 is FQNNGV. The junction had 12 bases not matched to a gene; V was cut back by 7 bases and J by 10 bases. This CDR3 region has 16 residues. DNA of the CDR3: TGTGCCAGCAACAAATTACCGGGACTAGCGGGAGACGAGCAGTTCTTC. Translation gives CASNKLPGLAGDEQFF.

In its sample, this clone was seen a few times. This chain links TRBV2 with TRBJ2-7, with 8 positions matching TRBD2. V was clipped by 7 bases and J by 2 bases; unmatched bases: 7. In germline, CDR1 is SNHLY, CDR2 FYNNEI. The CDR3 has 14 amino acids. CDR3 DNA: TGTGCCAGCACCAGCGGGAGTGCACCCTACGAGCAGTACTTC. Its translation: CASTSGSAPYEQYF.

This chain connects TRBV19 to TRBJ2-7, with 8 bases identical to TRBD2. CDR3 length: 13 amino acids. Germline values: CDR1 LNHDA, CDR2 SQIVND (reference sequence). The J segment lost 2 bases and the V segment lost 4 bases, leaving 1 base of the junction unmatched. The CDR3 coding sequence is TGTGCCAGTAGTACAGCGGGGGCCTACGAGCAGTACTTC. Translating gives CASSTAGAYEQYF.

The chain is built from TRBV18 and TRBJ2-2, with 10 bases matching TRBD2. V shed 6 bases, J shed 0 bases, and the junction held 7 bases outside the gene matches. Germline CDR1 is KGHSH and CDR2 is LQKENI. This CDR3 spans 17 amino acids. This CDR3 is CASSTSAGGPNTGELFF. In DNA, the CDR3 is TGTGCCAGCTCCACCTCAGCGGGAGGGCCGAACACCGGGGAGCTGTTTTTT.

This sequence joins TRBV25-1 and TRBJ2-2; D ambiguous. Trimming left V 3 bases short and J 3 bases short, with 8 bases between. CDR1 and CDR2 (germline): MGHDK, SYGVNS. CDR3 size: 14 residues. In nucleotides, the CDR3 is TGTGCCAGCAGTGAGTCCGCCGACACCGGGGAGCTGTTTTTT. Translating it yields CASSESADTGELFF.

The CDR3 loop is CASSPRQGRYNEQFF. CDR3 sequence (DNA): TGTGCCAGCAGCCCCCGACAGGGAAGGTACAATGAGCAGTTCTTC. This chain uses TRBV7-9 with TRBJ2-1; 7 bases are shared with TRBD1. This CDR3 spans 15 amino acids. Trimming removed 5 bases from V and 4 bases from J; junction bases left unmatched: 8. The germline gives CDR1 SEHNR, CDR2 FQNEAQ (reference sequence). The full variable domain, with the rest looked up from reference TRBV7-9 and TRBJ2-1, is DTGVSQNPRHKITKRGQNVTFRCDPISEHNRLYWYRQTLGQGPEFLTYFQNEAQLEKSRLLSDRFSAERPKGSFSTLEIQRTEQGDSAMYLCASSPRQGRYNEQFFGPGTRLTVL.

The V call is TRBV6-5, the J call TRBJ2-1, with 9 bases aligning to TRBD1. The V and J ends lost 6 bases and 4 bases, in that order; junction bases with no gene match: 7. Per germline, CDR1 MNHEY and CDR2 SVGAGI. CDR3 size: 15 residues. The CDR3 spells CASSFGQGYYNEQFF. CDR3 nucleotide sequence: TGTGCCAGCAGCTTCGGACAGGGGTATTACAATGAGCAGTTCTTC.

CDR3 residues: CASSYWDPRNTGELFF. In DNA, the CDR3 is TGTGCCAGCAGTTACTGGGACCCTCGAAACACCGGGGAGCTGTTTTTT. V usage is TRBV6-5 and J usage is TRBJ2-2; tentatively, D is TRBD1 or TRBD2 (5 bases each). In germline, CDR1 is MNHEY, CDR2 SVGAGI. Deletions cut 1 base from V and 2 bases from J, with 11 bases between. The CDR3 has 16 amino acids.